These T cell receptor beta chains were read from a single sample in a study of shared clonotypes between healthy human individuals. Generated by immunoSEQ multiplex PCR, the TCRdb table keeps only in-frame clones and is missing some. There are about 2.3 million clones in the sample; approximately 93% occur only once, and about 0.39% lies in the top ten. Sequencing input: naive CD4+ T cells from PBMCs. These receptors originate from a man between 18 and 35 years old in good health. Some clones in this sample may be carry-over from other donors' samples. Both conserved end residues are part of each CDR3. Size is stated for part of the rows, as once, few or many counts, or as a class when the clone is expanded.

clone size: NA; V gene: TRBV7-9; J gene: TRBJ2-6; CDR3 protein: CASSSTTAGANVLTF
clone size: NA; V gene: TRBV5-4; J gene: TRBJ2-3; CDR3 protein: CASSLSGGPGDTQYF
clone size: NA; V gene: TRBV28; J gene: TRBJ2-5; CDR3 protein: CASRAGHQMGTQYF
clone size: NA; V gene: TRBV6-5; J gene: TRBJ2-1; CDR3 protein: CASSPGLAGHNEQFF
clone size: NA; V gene: TRBV28; J gene: TRBJ1-2; CDR3 protein: CASSSGQGAVVSGYTF
clone size: NA; V gene: TRBV5-1; J gene: TRBJ1-2; CDR3 protein: CASSFGQGAYGYTF
clone size: few; V gene: TRBV11-2; J gene: TRBJ2-1; CDR3 protein: CASSLAEYNEQFF
clone size: NA; V gene: TRBV7-3; J gene: TRBJ2-3; CDR3 protein: CASSQSGQGADTQYF
clone size: NA; V gene: TRBV11-2; J gene: TRBJ1-5; CDR3 protein: CASSLVSGGNQPQHF
clone size: NA; V gene: TRBV29-1; J gene: TRBJ2-1; CDR3 protein: CSVVLIGGSSYNEQFF
clone size: NA; V gene: TRBV28; J gene: TRBJ2-7; CDR3 protein: CASSQETGKYEQYF
clone size: NA; V gene: TRBV4-3; J gene: TRBJ2-5; CDR3 protein: CASSQGGLGLAGEETQYF
clone size: NA; V gene: TRBV11-2; J gene: TRBJ2-1; CDR3 protein: CASSSITGSYNEQFF
clone size: NA; V gene: TRBV4-3; J gene: TRBJ2-4; CDR3 protein: CASSQELTVKNIQYF
clone size: NA; V gene: TRBV18; J gene: TRBJ2-1; CDR3 protein: CASSPKGEQFF
clone size: NA; V gene: TRBV7-9; J gene: TRBJ1-1; CDR3 protein: CASSRFGQGASEAFF
clone size: NA; V gene: TRBV21-1; J gene: TRBJ1-2; CDR3 protein: CASRGVDYGYTF
clone size: NA; V gene: TRBV5-1; J gene: TRBJ2-4; CDR3 protein: CASSFGAPGRMENIQYF
clone size: NA; V gene: TRBV28; J gene: TRBJ1-1; CDR3 protein: CASSLSQGLNTEAFF
clone size: NA; V gene: TRBV18; J gene: TRBJ1-2; CDR3 protein: CASSPPAGGYTF
clone size: once; V gene: TRBV4-3; J gene: TRBJ2-5; CDR3 protein: CASSRGRVETQYF
clone size: NA; V gene: TRBV14; J gene: TRBJ1-5; CDR3 protein: CASSQGTLGPQHF
clone size: NA; V gene: TRBV30; J gene: TRBJ2-1; CDR3 protein: CAWSTPRRGQGSNEQFF
clone size: once; V gene: TRBV7-3; J gene: TRBJ2-2; CDR3 protein: CASSYMGQGIGELFF
clone size: NA; V gene: TRBV27; J gene: TRBJ2-7; CDR3 protein: CASSKLAGGLTYEQYF
clone size: NA; V gene: TRBV28; J gene: TRBJ2-7; CDR3 protein: CASSLQRPEQYF
clone size: NA; V gene: TRBV7-9; J gene: TRBJ1-4; CDR3 protein: CASSFQGYNEKLFF
clone size: NA; V gene: TRBV14; J gene: TRBJ2-5; CDR3 protein: CASSRRRPSSGRGGEETQYF
clone size: NA; V gene: TRBV5-4; J gene: TRBJ1-1; CDR3 protein: CASSRPGENTEAFF
clone size: NA; V gene: TRBV28; J gene: TRBJ1-2; CDR3 protein: CASSPTGTGVYGYTF
clone size: NA; V gene: TRBV7-2; J gene: TRBJ1-5; CDR3 protein: CASSLGATGSYSNQPQHF
clone size: NA; V gene: TRBV2; J gene: TRBJ1-5; CDR3 protein: CASSDVKRGWANQPQHF
clone size: few; V gene: TRBV27; J gene: TRBJ2-6; CDR3 protein: CASSSLSGANVLTF
clone size: once; V gene: TRBV5-1; J gene: TRBJ2-1; CDR3 protein: CASSLAAGSLYNEQFF
clone size: NA; V gene: TRBV6-1; J gene: TRBJ2-7; CDR3 protein: CASSGRDIYSYEQYF
clone size: NA; V gene: TRBV5-4; J gene: TRBJ1-3; CDR3 protein: CASSRMGGNTIYF
clone size: NA; V gene: TRBV28; J gene: TRBJ2-7; CDR3 protein: CASSIVGTGGFHEQYF
clone size: NA; V gene: TRBV7-3; J gene: TRBJ2-1; CDR3 protein: CASSLLAGGSNEQFF
clone size: NA; V gene: TRBV11-2; J gene: TRBJ1-2; CDR3 protein: CASSTRTGANYGYTF
clone size: NA; V gene: TRBV6-1; J gene: TRBJ2-7; CDR3 protein: CASSEIEGGPPYEQYF
clone size: NA; V gene: TRBV29-1; J gene: TRBJ2-4; CDR3 protein: CSVEGTAKNIQYF
clone size: once; V gene: TRBV7-2; J gene: TRBJ2-3; CDR3 protein: CASSLVFADTQYF
clone size: NA; V gene: TRBV18; J gene: TRBJ2-7; CDR3 protein: CASSALDSYEQYF
clone size: NA; V gene: TRBV4-2; J gene: TRBJ2-7; CDR3 protein: CASSQAPGPYEQYF
clone size: NA; V gene: TRBV15; J gene: TRBJ2-2; CDR3 protein: CATSRGKASNTGELFF
clone size: NA; V gene: TRBV18; J gene: TRBJ2-7; CDR3 protein: CASSPPGVYEQYF
clone size: NA; V gene: TRBV18; J gene: TRBJ1-3; CDR3 protein: CASSPASIHSGNTIYF
clone size: NA; V gene: TRBV6-1; J gene: TRBJ2-3; CDR3 protein: CASSVAATSDSTDTQYF
clone size: NA; V gene: TRBV21-1; J gene: TRBJ2-7; CDR3 protein: CARPSWTGQSYEQYF
clone size: NA; V gene: TRBV5-1; J gene: TRBJ1-5; CDR3 protein: CASSFDDPNQPQHF
clone size: NA; V gene: TRBV2; J gene: TRBJ2-7; CDR3 protein: CASSGQGSRGEQYF
clone size: NA; V gene: TRBV11-3; J gene: TRBJ2-2; CDR3 protein: CASSFQGAAGELFF
clone size: NA; V gene: TRBV15; J gene: TRBJ2-1; CDR3 protein: CATTRELGDEQFF
clone size: NA; V gene: TRBV7-8; J gene: TRBJ2-1; CDR3 protein: CASSLSGTTSYNEQFF
clone size: NA; V gene: TRBV19; J gene: TRBJ1-2; CDR3 protein: CASSHFPGQGTVNYGYTF
clone size: NA; V gene: TRBV9; J gene: TRBJ2-3; CDR3 protein: CASSVGRVEADTQYF
clone size: NA; V gene: TRBV25-1; J gene: TRBJ2-5; CDR3 protein: CASSDIREETQYF
clone size: NA; V gene: TRBV27; J gene: TRBJ2-1; CDR3 protein: CASRSLADWDNEQFF
clone size: NA; V gene: TRBV5-1; J gene: TRBJ2-4; CDR3 protein: CASSPDWREGAKNIQYF